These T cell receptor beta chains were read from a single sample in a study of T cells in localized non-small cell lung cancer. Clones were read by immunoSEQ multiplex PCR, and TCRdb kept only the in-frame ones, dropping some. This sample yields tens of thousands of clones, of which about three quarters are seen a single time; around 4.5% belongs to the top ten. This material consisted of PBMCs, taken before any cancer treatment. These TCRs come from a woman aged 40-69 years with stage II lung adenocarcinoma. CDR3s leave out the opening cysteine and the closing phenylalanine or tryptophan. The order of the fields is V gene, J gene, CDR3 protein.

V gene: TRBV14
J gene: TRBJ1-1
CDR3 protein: ASSLPGGLNTEAF

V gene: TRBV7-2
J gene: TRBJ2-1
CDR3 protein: ASSLVGTSIVEQF

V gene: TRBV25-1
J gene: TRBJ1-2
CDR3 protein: ASSGGLRAEKDGYT

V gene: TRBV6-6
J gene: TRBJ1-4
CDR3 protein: ASSYLRETNEKLF

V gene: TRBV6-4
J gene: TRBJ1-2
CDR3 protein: ASSRDREANYGYT

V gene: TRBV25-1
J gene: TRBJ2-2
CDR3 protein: ASSEGAGELF

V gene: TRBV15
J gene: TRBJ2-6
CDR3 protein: ATGSTGGANVLT

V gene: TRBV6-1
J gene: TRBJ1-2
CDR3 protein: ASRLTGAGYGYT

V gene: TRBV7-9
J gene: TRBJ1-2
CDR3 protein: ASSLGTQYGYT

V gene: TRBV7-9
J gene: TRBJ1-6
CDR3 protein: ASRSGTGGYNSPLH

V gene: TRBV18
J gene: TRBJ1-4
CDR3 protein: ASLQASNEKLF

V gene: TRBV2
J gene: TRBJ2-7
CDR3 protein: ASHGDTYEQY

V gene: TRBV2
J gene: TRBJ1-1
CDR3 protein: ASIQVTEAF

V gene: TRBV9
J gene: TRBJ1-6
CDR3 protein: ASSAGTDYNSPLH

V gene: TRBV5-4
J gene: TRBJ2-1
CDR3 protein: ASSKAQGNEQF

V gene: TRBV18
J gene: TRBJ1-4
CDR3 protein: ASSREEGEKLF